The 21 T cell receptor beta chains below come from one sample, sequenced in a study of beta chain features in type 1 diabetes. Reverse transcribing all isolated RNA meant expressed TCRB transcripts were sequenced. Sequenced by immunoSEQ multiplex PCR; TCRdb stores in-frame clones only, minus some. The sample contains around 140,000 clones, approximately 10% of which appear only once. The source material was central memory CD4+ T cells from blood. The receptors originated from a woman aged 40 to 55 in good health.

This clone was seen a few times. The chain couples TRBV5-4 to TRBJ1-2; unclear D gene. V lost 0 bases, J lost 6 bases, and 12 bases lay in between. This CDR3 has 14 amino acids. Germline loops: CDR1 SGHNT, CDR2 YYREEE (reference sequence). CDR3 in amino acids: CASSLGADQNGYTF. CDR3 nucleotides: TGTGCCAGCAGCTTGGGGGCAGACCAGAATGGCTACACCTTC.

This clone was counted only a few times. The genes are TRBV11-2 and TRBJ1-1; a weak D match, TRBD1 (5 bases). Germline CDR1 SGHAT, CDR2 FQNNGV. V dropped 2 bases and J dropped 12 bases, with 19 bases sitting between them. The CDR3 is 14 residues long. The CDR3 is CASSLMETAMGTFF. The CDR3 bases are TGTGCCAGCAGCTTAATGGAGACAGCCATGGGAACTTTCTTT. Full variable domain (outside the CDR3, taken from reference TRBV11-2 and TRBJ1-1): EAGVAQSPRYKIIEKRQSVAFWCNPISGHATLYWYQQILGQGPKLLIQFQNNGVVDDSQLPKDRFSAERLKGVDSTLKIQPAKLEDSAVYLCASSLMETAMGTFFGQGTRLTVV.

The V call is TRBV18, the J call TRBJ1-2; 8 nucleotides align to TRBD1. The CDR3 length is 14 residues. Losses at the gene ends were 4 bases for V and 4 bases for J; bases not matched to a gene: 5. Germline lookup yields CDR1 KGHSH and CDR2 LQKENI. The CDR3 spells CASSLQGEAYGYTF. As DNA, the CDR3 is TGTGCCAGCTCACTACAGGGGGAAGCCTATGGCTACACCTTC.

In this sample, this clone turned up a few times. The genes are TRBV27 and TRBJ1-4, with 9 bases lining up with TRBD1. The J segment lost 8 bases and the V segment lost 2 bases, leaving 12 bases of the junction unmatched. This CDR3 is 17 amino acids long. Germline V lookup: CDR1 MNHEY, CDR2 SMNVEV (reference sequence). The CDR3 DNA reads as TGTGCCAGCAGTTTACTGACAGGGGGAGGTCAAATAGAAAAACTGTTTTTT. This translates into CASSLLTGGGQIEKLFF.

This chain connects TRBV28 to TRBJ2-7; 8 nucleotides match TRBD1. The CDR3 extends over 14 amino acids. In germline, CDR1 is MDHEN, CDR2 SYDVKM. Trimming removed 5 bases from V and 0 bases from J; junction bases left unmatched: 3. CDR3 sequence reads: CASSRTGSSYEQYF. DNA for the CDR3: TGTGCCAGCAGTCGGACAGGGAGCTCCTACGAGCAGTACTTC.

This clone was counted many times. This chain joins TRBV28 and TRBJ1-2; unclear D gene. V was trimmed by 8 bases and J by 6 bases, leaving 22 bases between them. The CDR3 runs 15 residues. From germline, CDR1 is MDHEN and CDR2 SYDVKM. The DNA of the CDR3 is TGTGCCAGCTCGCCCGGAGGGCAGGATAAGGATGGCTACACCTTC. It is translated as CASSPGGQDKDGYTF.

Only a few counts were recorded for this clone. This chain joins TRBV10-3 and TRBJ2-7, with D possibly being TRBD2 (5 bases). V lost 3 bases, J lost 0 bases, and 9 bases lay in between. The CDR3 has 14 residues. Per the germline V gene, CDR1 is ENHRY and CDR2 is SYGVKD. The CDR3 here is CAISDTSSSYEQYF. In DNA, the CDR3 is TGTGCCATCAGTGATACTAGTAGCTCCTACGAGCAGTACTTC.

The J gene is TRBJ1-5, the V gene TRBV6-1, with D possibly TRBD1 on 6 matching bases. The CDR3 contains 14 residues. V lost 7 bases and J lost 6, with 16 bases in between. The germline V gene has CDR1 MNHNS and CDR2 SASEGT. This chain's CDR3 is CASIPPGASQPQHF. The CDR3 region has the DNA TGTGCCAGCATCCCCCCAGGGGCTAGTCAGCCCCAGCATTTT.

A few counts support this clone. The gene calls are TRBV29-1 and TRBJ2-5; 8 nucleotides match TRBD2. The trim removed 8 bases at V and 4 bases at J, leaving 12 bases unmatched. Germline V CDR1 and CDR2: SQVTM, ANQGSEA. The CDR3 is 14 residues long. CDR3 residues: CSFMKAGGRETQYF. The DNA of the CDR3 is TGCAGCTTTATGAAGGCGGGGGGTCGAGAGACCCAGTACTTC.

The V call is TRBV5-6, the J call TRBJ1-5; TRBD1 is a possible D gene (6 bases). The CDR3 is 17 residues long. V was shortened by 2 bases and J by 2 bases, with 17 bases between the two germline ends. Germline CDR1 and CDR2: SGHDT and YYEEEE. CDR3 amino acids: CASSFNPAAGGNQPQHF. Here the CDR3 DNA reads TGTGCCAGCAGCTTCAATCCCGCGGCAGGGGGCAATCAGCCCCAGCATTTT.

V and J are TRBV2 and TRBJ2-7, with D uncertain. Looked up from germline, CDR1 is SNHLY and CDR2 is FYNNEI. The CDR3 sequence is 12 residues long. Trimming shortened V by 4 bases and J by 6 bases, and 10 bases separated the two germline ends. CDR3 sequence reads: CASSGTAGEQYF. Here the CDR3 DNA reads TGTGCCAGCAGTGGAACAGCTGGCGAGCAGTACTTC. Complete variable domain (other parts from reference TRBV2 and TRBJ2-7): EPEVTQTPSHQVTQMGQEVILRCVPISNHLYFYWYRQILGQKVEFLVSFYNNEISEKSEIFDDQFSVERPDGSNFTLKIRSTKLEDSAMYFCASSGTAGEQYFGPGTRLTVT.

The V and J genes are TRBV18 and TRBJ1-1, with TRBD1 matching 12 bases. Germline CDR1 is KGHSH and CDR2 is LQKENI. V lost 3 bases to trimming and J lost 0 bases; unmatched junction nucleotides: 2. The CDR3 contains 16 residues. CDR3 sequence reads: CASSPGQGAMNTEAFF. The CDR3 DNA sequence: TGTGCCAGCTCACCGGGACAGGGGGCAATGAACACTGAAGCTTTCTTT.

This clone is a singleton in its sample. The J gene is TRBJ2-3, the V gene TRBV5-4, with 7 bases lining up with TRBD2. This CDR3 has 16 amino acids. The V and J ends lost 7 bases and 2 bases, in that order; junction bases with no gene match: 13. The germline V gene encodes CDR1 SGHNT and CDR2 YYREEE (reference sequence). The CDR3 reads CASRRASGAFTDTQYF. CDR3 nucleotides: TGTGCCAGCCGCAGGGCGAGCGGGGCTTTCACAGATACGCAGTATTTT.

This clone was seen repeatedly, ten times or more. This sequence joins TRBV9 and TRBJ2-1; weak D call: TRBD2 (6 bases). Germline CDR1 is SGDLS and CDR2 is YYNGEE. The CDR3 has 16 residues. Trimming stripped 0 bases from V and 4 bases from J, with 14 bases between. In DNA, the CDR3 is TGTGCCAGCAGCGTAGCTACGTTAGCGGCGTACAATGAGCAGTTCTTC. This sequence encodes CASSVATLAAYNEQFF. The full variable domain, its missing parts supplied by reference TRBV9 and TRBJ2-1, is DSGVTQTPKHLITATGQRVTLRCSPRSGDLSVYWYQQSLDQGLQFLIQYYNGEERAKGNILERFSAQQFPDLHSELNLSSLELGDSALYFCASSVATLAAYNEQFFGPGTRLTVL.

The J gene is TRBJ2-5, the V gene TRBV6-5, with TRBD1 matching 10 bases. Gene TRBJ2-7 matches the end of the DNA better, so the J call may be wrong. Germline loops: CDR1 MNHEY, CDR2 SVGAGI. The CDR3 length is 15 residues. CDR3 DNA sequence: TGTGCCAGCAGTCAACAGACAGGGGGCTTTTACGAGCAGTACTTC. It codes for CASSQQTGGFYEQYF.

A few counts support this clone. This chain's CDR3 is CASSWRTGRDSTNEKLFF. CDR3 sequence (DNA): TGTGCCAGCAGCTGGAGGACAGGGCGTGACTCAACTAATGAAAAACTGTTTTTT. This sequence joins TRBV5-5 and TRBJ1-4, with TRBD1 matching 8 bases. The CDR3 is made up of 18 amino acids. Germline V gives CDR1 SGHKS, CDR2 YYEKEE (reference sequence). V lost 3 bases and J lost 0; bases outside the gene matches: 10. Complete variable domain (other parts from reference TRBV5-5 and TRBJ1-4): DAGVTQSPTHLIKTRGQQVTLRCSPISGHKSVSWYQQVLGQGPQFIFQYYEKEERGRGNFPDRFSARQFPNYSSELNVNALLLGDSALYLCASSWRTGRDSTNEKLFFGSGTQLSVL.

J is TRBJ1-5 and V is TRBV4-2, with TRBD1 matching over 8 bases. There are 15 residues in the CDR3. CDR1 is LGHNA, CDR2 YNFKEQ, per germline. The trim removed 1 base at V and 7 bases at J, leaving 6 bases unmatched. The chain's CDR3 is CASSQATGGDQPQHF. The CDR3 DNA is TGTGCCAGCAGCCAAGCCACAGGGGGAGACCAGCCCCAGCATTTT.

A few counts support this clone. This chain links TRBV2 with TRBJ1-2; D uncertain. Trimming stripped 3 bases from V and 0 bases from J, with 5 bases between. Germline V lookup: CDR1 SNHLY, CDR2 FYNNEI. The CDR3 loop spans 13 amino acids. The CDR3 reads CASSEGPNYGYTF. The DNA of the CDR3 is TGTGCCAGCAGTGAGGGCCCTAACTATGGCTACACCTTC.

The chain recombines TRBV7-9 with TRBJ2-7; 9 positions match TRBD1. The CDR3 has 15 amino acids. Germline CDR1 SEHNR, CDR2 FQNEAQ (reference sequence). V was pared by 4 bases and J by 2 bases, with 6 bases of the junction left unmatched. CDR3 loop: CASSSYRGQAYEQYF. CDR3 nucleotide sequence: TGTGCCAGCAGCTCCTACAGGGGGCAAGCCTACGAGCAGTACTTC.

This clone was counted many times. The V and J genes are TRBV9 and TRBJ2-5; tentative D call: TRBD1 (5 bases). Germline lookup yields CDR1 SGDLS and CDR2 YYNGEE. Trimming removed 0 bases from V and 2 bases from J, with 5 bases in between. The CDR3 runs to 13 residues. The CDR3 DNA reads as TGTGCCAGCAGCGTAGGACAGCAAGAGACCCAGTACTTC. It is translated as CASSVGQQETQYF.

This clone was picked up a small number of times. The J gene is TRBJ2-5, the V gene TRBV4-1; 10 bases line up with TRBD2. Germline CDR1 MGHRA, CDR2 YSYEKL. V was pared by 1 base and J by 1 base, with 3 bases of the junction left unmatched. The CDR3 runs 16 residues. The CDR3 region is CASSQAAGGTQETQYF. CDR3 DNA sequence: TGCGCCAGCAGCCAAGCAGCGGGGGGGACCCAAGAGACCCAGTACTTC.